The sequence of this T cell receptor beta chain was determined in a study of shared clonotypes between healthy human individuals. Overall study: Each donor's CD8 memory used one plate, CD8 naive two, each CD4 subset three.

Original handling: ImmunoSEQ yielded junction-only sequences lacking quality scores, so filtering differed. Profiling relied on immunoSEQ multiplex PCR, and the TCRdb table lists in-frame clones only, not all of them. V and J calls and clone size are as listed in that table; D and trimming were resolved from the DNA. The sample gives about 2 million clones, roughly 95% of which show up once; 0.13% is in the top ten. Recent acute infections and vaccinations were absent in the healthy HIV-negative adult donors. The authors divided CD4+ cells into CD45RA+ naive and CD45RA-negative memory subsets. The CDR3 length is 11 residues. Germline values: CDR1 KGHSH, CDR2 LQKENI. Details on this clone: The germline gene is not matched at one end of the junction; a read error may be the cause.

This chain connects TRBV18 to TRBJ1-1, with D perhaps matching TRBD1 (5 bases). The sequencing input was naive CD4+ T cells sorted from blood. As for subset: CD45RA+ positively selected. The TCR was taken from a young man in good health. Here the CDR3 DNA reads TGTGCCAGCTCACCAGGGACTGACGCTTTCTTT. This gives the protein CASSPGTDAFF.